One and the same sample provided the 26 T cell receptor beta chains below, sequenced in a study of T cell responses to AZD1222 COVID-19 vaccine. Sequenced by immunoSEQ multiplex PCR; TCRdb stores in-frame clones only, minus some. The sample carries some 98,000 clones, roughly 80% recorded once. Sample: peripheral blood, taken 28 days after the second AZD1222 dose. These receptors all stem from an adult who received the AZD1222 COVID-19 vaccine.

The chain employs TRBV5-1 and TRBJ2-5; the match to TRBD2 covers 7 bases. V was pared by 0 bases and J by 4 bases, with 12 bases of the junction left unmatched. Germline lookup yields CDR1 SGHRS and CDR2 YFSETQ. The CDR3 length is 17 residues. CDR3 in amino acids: CASSLGFGGSSGETQYF. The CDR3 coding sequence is TGCGCCAGCAGCTTGGGTTTTGGCGGGAGTTCGGGAGAGACCCAGTACTTC.

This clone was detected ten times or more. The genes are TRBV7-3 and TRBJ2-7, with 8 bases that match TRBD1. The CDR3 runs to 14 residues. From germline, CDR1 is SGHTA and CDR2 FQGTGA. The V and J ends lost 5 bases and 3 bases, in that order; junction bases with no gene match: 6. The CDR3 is CASSRGQGNYEQYF. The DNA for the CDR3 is TGTGCCAGCAGCCGCGGACAGGGAAACTACGAGCAGTACTTC.

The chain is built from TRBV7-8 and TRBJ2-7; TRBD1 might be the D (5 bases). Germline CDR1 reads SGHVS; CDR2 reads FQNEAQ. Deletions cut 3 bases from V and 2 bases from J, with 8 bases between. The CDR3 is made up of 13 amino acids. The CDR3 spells CASSFPGTYEQYF. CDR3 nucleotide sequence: TGTGCCAGCAGCTTCCCAGGGACCTACGAGCAGTACTTC.

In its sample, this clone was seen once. The CDR3 DNA is TGTGCCAGCAGCTTAGGGGATGAGACTGAAGCTTTCTTT. Residues: CASSLGDETEAFF. The genes are TRBV7-6 and TRBJ1-1; D remains ambiguous. The V end was cut by 1 base, the J end by 5 bases, with 8 bases between. Germline CDR1 and CDR2: SGHVS and FNYEAQ. The CDR3 has 13 amino acids.

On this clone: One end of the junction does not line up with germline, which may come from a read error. The CDR3 spells CASSEISGHGLF. The CDR3 region has the DNA TGTGCCAGCAGTGAAATTTCCGGACATGGTCTCTTC. This chain connects TRBV6-1 to TRBJ2-7; perhaps TRBD1 as D (5 bases). Germline CDR1 is MNHNS and CDR2 is SASEGT. The CDR3 sequence is 12 residues long.

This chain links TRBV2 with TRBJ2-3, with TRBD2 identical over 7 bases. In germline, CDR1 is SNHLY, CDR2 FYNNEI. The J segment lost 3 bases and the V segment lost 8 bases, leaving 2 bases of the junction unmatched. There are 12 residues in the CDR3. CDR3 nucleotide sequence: TGTGCCAGCGGACTAGGTACAGATACGCAGTATTTT. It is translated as CASGLGTDTQYF.

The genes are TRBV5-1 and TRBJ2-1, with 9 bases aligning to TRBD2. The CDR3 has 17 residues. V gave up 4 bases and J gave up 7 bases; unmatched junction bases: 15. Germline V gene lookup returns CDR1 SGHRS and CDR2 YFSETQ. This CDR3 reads CASSLAGSGGEPNEQFF. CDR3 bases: TGCGCCAGCAGCCTAGCGGGTAGCGGGGGTGAACCGAATGAGCAGTTCTTC.

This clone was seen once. CDR3 in DNA: TGTGCCACCAGCAGAGACAGGGGGCGTGAAAAACTGTTTTTT. It yields the protein CATSRDRGREKLFF. This chain joins TRBV15 and TRBJ1-4, with 8 bases identical to TRBD1. Germline V gene data show CDR1 as LNHNV and CDR2 as YYDKDF (reference sequence). Trimming removed 0 bases from V and 7 bases from J; junction bases left unmatched: 1. The CDR3 has 14 residues.

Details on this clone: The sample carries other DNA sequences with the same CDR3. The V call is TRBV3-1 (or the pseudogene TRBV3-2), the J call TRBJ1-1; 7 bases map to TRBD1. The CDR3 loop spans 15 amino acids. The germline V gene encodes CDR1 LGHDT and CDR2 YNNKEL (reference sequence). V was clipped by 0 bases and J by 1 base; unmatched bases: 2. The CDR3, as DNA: TGTGCCAGCAGCCAAGATAACAGGGGGAACACTGAAGCTTTCTTT. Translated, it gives CASSQDNRGNTEAFF.

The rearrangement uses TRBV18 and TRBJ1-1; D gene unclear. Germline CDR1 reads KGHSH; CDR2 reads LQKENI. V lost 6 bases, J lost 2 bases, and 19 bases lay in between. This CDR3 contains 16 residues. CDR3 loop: CASSTGQLLTNTEAFF. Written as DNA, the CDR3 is TGTGCCAGCTCGACGGGTCAGCTCCTTACAAACACTGAAGCTTTCTTT.

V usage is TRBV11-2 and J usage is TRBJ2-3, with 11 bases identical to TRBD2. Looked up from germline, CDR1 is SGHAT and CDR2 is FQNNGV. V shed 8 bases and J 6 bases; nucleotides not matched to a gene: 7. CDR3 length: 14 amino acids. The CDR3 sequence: CASVLAGGGDTQYF. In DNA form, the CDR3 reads TGTGCCAGCGTCCTAGCGGGAGGCGGTGATACGCAGTATTTT.

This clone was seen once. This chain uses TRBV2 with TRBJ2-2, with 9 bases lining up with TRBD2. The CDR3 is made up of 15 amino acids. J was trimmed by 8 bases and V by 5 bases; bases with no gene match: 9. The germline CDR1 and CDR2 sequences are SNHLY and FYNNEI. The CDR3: CASSRLAVEPGELFF. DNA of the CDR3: TGTGCCAGCAGTAGACTAGCGGTAGAGCCAGGGGAGCTGTTTTTT.

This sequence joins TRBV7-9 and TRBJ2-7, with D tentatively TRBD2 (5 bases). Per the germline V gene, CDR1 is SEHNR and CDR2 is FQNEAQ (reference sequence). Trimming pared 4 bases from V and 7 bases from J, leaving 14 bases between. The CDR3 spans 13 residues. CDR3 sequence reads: CASSSTLGWEQYF. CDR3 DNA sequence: TGTGCCAGCAGCTCGACACTAGGTTGGGAGCAGTACTTC. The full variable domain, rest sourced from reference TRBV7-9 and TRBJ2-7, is DTGVSQNPRHKITKRGQNVTFRCDPISEHNRLYWYRQTLGQGPEFLTYFQNEAQLEKSRLLSDRFSAERPKGSFSTLEIQRTEQGDSAMYLCASSSTLGWEQYFGPGTRLTVT.

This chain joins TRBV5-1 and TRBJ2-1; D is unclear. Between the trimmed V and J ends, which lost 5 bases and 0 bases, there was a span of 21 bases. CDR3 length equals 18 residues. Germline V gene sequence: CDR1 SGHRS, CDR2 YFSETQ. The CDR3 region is CASRVALAVGSSYNEQFF. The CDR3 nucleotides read TGCGCCAGCAGAGTTGCGCTGGCGGTTGGAAGCTCCTACAATGAGCAGTTCTTC.

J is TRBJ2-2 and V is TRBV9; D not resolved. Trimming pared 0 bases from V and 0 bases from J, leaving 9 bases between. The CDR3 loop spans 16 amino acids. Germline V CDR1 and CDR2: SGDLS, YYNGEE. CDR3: CASSVGPNTNTGELFF. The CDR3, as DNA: TGTGCCAGCAGCGTAGGGCCCAATACGAACACCGGGGAGCTGTTTTTT. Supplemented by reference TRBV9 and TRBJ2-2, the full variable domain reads DSGVTQTPKHLITATGQRVTLRCSPRSGDLSVYWYQQSLDQGLQFLIQYYNGEERAKGNILERFSAQQFPDLHSELNLSSLELGDSALYFCASSVGPNTNTGELFFGEGSRLTVL.

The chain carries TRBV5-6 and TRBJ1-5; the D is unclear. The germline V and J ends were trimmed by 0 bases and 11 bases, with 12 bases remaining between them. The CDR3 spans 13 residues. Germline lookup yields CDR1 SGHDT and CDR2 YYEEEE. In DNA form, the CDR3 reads TGTGCCAGCAGCTTGGGAGCTGGTCGGGCCCAGCATTTT. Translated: CASSLGAGRAQHF.

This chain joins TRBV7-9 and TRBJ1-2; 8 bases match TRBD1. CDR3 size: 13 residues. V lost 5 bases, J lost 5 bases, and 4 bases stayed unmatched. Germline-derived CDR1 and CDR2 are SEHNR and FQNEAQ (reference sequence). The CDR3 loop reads CASSPDRGYGYTF. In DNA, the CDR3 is TGTGCCAGCAGCCCAGACAGGGGTTATGGCTACACCTTC.

As DNA, the CDR3 is TGTGCCAGCAGCGTCCCGGGACTAGCGGGTTCCAATGAGCAGTTCTTC. As protein: CASSVPGLAGSNEQFF. This rearrangement joins TRBV9 to TRBJ2-1; 12 bases agree with TRBD2. Per germline, CDR1 SGDLS and CDR2 YYNGEE. This CDR3 spans 16 amino acids. The trim removed 2 bases at V and 6 bases at J, leaving 6 bases unmatched.

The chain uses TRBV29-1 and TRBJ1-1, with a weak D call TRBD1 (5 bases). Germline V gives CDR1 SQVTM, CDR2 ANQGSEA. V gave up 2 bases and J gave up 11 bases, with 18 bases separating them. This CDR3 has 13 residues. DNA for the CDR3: TGCAGCGTTGAAAGGGCCGGGGGGGTAGAGGCTTTCTTT. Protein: CSVERAGGVEAFF.

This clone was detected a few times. The CDR3, as DNA: TGTGCCAGCAGCTTAGTAACCGGAAACACCATATATTTT. It yields the protein CASSLVTGNTIYF. This rearrangement joins TRBV7-2 to TRBJ1-3; D is ambiguous. V lost 1 base to trimming and J lost 4 bases, with 5 bases between them. The CDR3 has 13 amino acids. CDR1 and CDR2 (germline): SGHTA, FQGNSA.

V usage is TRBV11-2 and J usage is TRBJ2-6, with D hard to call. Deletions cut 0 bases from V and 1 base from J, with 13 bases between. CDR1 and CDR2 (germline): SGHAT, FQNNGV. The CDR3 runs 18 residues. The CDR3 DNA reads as TGTGCCAGCAGCTTAGATTACGTGTGGGGATCTGGGGCCAACGTCCTGACTTTC. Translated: CASSLDYVWGSGANVLTF.

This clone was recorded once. CDR3 sequence reads: CASSIRKYHGYTF. The CDR3 bases are TGTGCCAGTAGTATTAGGAAGTATCATGGCTACACCTTC. The genes are TRBV19 and TRBJ1-2; D call uncertain. Trimming shortened V by 3 bases and J by 6 bases, and 11 bases separated the two germline ends. CDR3 length equals 13 residues. Looked up from germline, CDR1 is LNHDA and CDR2 is SQIVND (reference sequence).

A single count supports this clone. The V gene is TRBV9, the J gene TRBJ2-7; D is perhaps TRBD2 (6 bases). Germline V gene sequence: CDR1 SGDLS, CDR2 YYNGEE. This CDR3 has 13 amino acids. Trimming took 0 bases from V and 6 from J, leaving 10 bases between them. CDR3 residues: CASSVEAGPEQYF. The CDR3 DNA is TGTGCCAGCAGCGTAGAAGCGGGTCCCGAGCAGTACTTC.

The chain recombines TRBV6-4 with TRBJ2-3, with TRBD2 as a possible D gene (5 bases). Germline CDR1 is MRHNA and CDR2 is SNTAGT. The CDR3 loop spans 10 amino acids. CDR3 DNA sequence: TGTGCGAGGGCTCCTGATACGCAGTATTTT. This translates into CARAPDTQYF.

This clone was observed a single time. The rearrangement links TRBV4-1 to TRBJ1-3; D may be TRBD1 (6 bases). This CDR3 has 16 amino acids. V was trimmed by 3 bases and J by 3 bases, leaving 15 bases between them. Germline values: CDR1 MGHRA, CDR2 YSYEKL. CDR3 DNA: TGCGCCAGCAGCCACACGGGGGGCGCGGGTGGAAACACCATATATTTT. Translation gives CASSHTGGAGGNTIYF.

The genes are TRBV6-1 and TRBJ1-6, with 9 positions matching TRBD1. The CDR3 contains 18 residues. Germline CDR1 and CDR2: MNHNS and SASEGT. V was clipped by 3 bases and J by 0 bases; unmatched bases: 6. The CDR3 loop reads CASSDDRGGSSYNSPLHF. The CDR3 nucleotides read TGTGCCAGCAGTGACGACAGGGGGGGAAGCTCCTATAATTCACCCCTCCACTTT.